This is a list of T cell receptor beta chains from one sample in a study of T-cell reconstitution after alpha-beta-depleted transplantation in children. One entry per CDR3 protein results from TCRdb running MiXCR on the PCR reads. Of around 960,000 distinct CDR3 sequences listed, around 30% are singletons. This specimen consisted of PBMCs, mostly from graft donor cells, obtained 360 days after TCRalphabeta/CD19-depleted stem cell transplant. The receptors stem from a boy in the first two years of life who had a stem cell transplant for SCID, so the T cells may come from the graft donor. Each CDR3 is given with its conserved first and last residue. Each record gives: J gene, D gene, CDR3 length, V gene, clone size, CDR3 DNA, CDR3 protein. The D gene is left open where the match is weak. Not all rows give a size; the values are once, few, many and, for expanded clones, a class.

TRBJ2-5 TRBD2 16 TRBV12-3/TRBV12-4 . TGTGCCAGCAGTTTCGGTAGCGGGGGCCCTAGCGAGACCCAGTACTTC CASSFGSGGPSETQYF
TRBJ2-7 . 14 TRBV7-8 few TGTGCCAGCAGCTTAAAAGACAGGACTAGCGAGCAGTACTTC CASSLKDRTSEQYF
TRBJ2-5 . 14 TRBV12-3/TRBV12-4 . TGTGCCAGCAGTTGGACGACTAGCCAAGAGACCCAGTACTTC CASSWTTSQETQYF
TRBJ2-7 TRBD2 17 TRBV28 few TGTGCCAGCGGGACTATAAGGACTAGCGGGGGAGCCCGGCGGCAGTACTTC CASGTIRTSGGARRQYF
TRBJ2-2 . 13 TRBV6-6 few TGTGCCAGCAGTTACATGGGGTCCGGGGAGCTGTTTTTT CASSYMGSGELFF
TRBJ2-7 TRBD1 12 TRBV20-1 few TGCAGCCTGGGGACAGAAGCCTACGAGCAGTACTTC CSLGTEAYEQYF
TRBJ2-7 TRBD2 13 TRBV29-1 few TGCAGCGTTGAAGTTCTAGCGGGGGGCGAGCAGTACTTC CSVEVLAGGEQYF
TRBJ1-3 . 13 TRBV6-6 few TGTGCCAGCAGTAGGATCTCTGGAAACACCATATATTTT CASSRISGNTIYF
TRBJ2-5 TRBD2 14 TRBV27 . TGTGCCAGCAGTCTAAGGACTAGTTCGGAGACCCAGTACTTC CASSLRTSSETQYF
TRBJ2-5 . 13 TRBV18 . TGTGCCAGCTCACCTACATGGGAAGAGACCCAGTACTTC CASSPTWEETQYF
TRBJ2-5 . 15 TRBV28 . TGTGCCAGCAGTTTGGAGGTGCCGGCCGGGGAGACCCAGTACTTC CASSLEVPAGETQYF
TRBJ2-2 . 15 TRBV20-1 few TGCAGTGCCACCACAGCCATGGGTTGGGCCGGGGAGCTGTTTTTT CSATTAMGWAGELFF
TRBJ2-5 . 14 TRBV9 . TGTGCCAGCAGCGTAGCGGAGGGACAGGAGACCCAGTACTTC CASSVAEGQETQYF
TRBJ1-1 . 16 TRBV27 . TGTGCCAGCAGTTTATTTAGCGTCAGTTCGGGCACTGAAGCTTTCTTT CASSLFSVSSGTEAFF
TRBJ2-3 TRBD2 15 TRBV5-1 many TGCGCCAGCGCTCTTCTAGCGGGGACGAGGGATACGCAGTATTTT CASALLAGTRDTQYF
TRBJ2-3 TRBD1 16 TRBV12-3/TRBV12-4 . TGTGCCAGCAGTCCACGGGACAGGGGAGGCACAGATACGCAGTATTTT CASSPRDRGGTDTQYF
TRBJ1-5 . 13 TRBV28 few TGTGCCAGCAGCTACGCCCTCTTGATAGCCCAGCATTTT CASSYALLIAQHF
TRBJ2-2 TRBD2 14 TRBV12-3/TRBV12-4 . TGTGCCGCGGGCGGGGGAGGGAGCACCGGGGAGCTGTTTTTT CAAGGGGSTGELFF
TRBJ2-1 . 15 TRBV7-2 . TGTGCCAGCAGCTTAGGGAGCCACTCCTACAATGAGCAGTTCTTC CASSLGSHSYNEQFF
TRBJ2-1 . 15 TRBV7-3 few TGTGCCAGCAGCCCCCGCCGGGCGGAGGGGAATGAGCAGTTCTTC CASSPRRAEGNEQFF
TRBJ1-1 . 14 TRBV30 . TGTGCCTGGAGCACAACAGGGCGTCCCACTGAAGCTTTCTTT CAWSTTGRPTEAFF
TRBJ2-2 TRBD2 16 TRBV5-1 once TGCGCCAGCAGCTCCTCGGGACTAGCCATCCCCGGGGAGCTGTTTTTT CASSSSGLAIPGELFF
TRBJ2-3 TRBD2 15 TRBV6-2/TRBV6-3 . TGTGCCAGCAGTTCGCGGGGGGGCTGGACAGATACGCAGTATTTT CASSSRGGWTDTQYF
TRBJ2-3 . 13 TRBV20-1 . TGCAGTGCAAGTACAGTGACCACAGATACGCAGTATTTT CSASTVTTDTQYF
TRBJ2-5 TRBD2 18 TRBV7-8 many TGTGCCAGCAGCCCCGACCCCACTAGCGGGGGCATCCAAGAGACCCAGTACTTC CASSPDPTSGGIQETQYF
TRBJ2-3 . 14 TRBV3-1 . TGTGCCAGCAGCCACTCCCTGACAGCGGGTACGCAGTATTTT CASSHSLTAGTQYF
TRBJ2-7 . 12 TRBV6-2/TRBV6-3 . TGTGCCAGCACCTACAGCTCCTACGAGCAGTACTTC CASTYSSYEQYF
TRBJ1-1 TRBD1 14 TRBV20-1 . TGCAGTGCTTTATTAGGACAGGTTGAGACTGAAGCTTTCTTT CSALLGQVETEAFF
TRBJ1-1 . 16 TRBV12-3/TRBV12-4 . TGTGCCAGCAGTTCTGGCCCACCCCGGTCGAACACTGAAGCTTTCTTT CASSSGPPRSNTEAFF
TRBJ2-3 . 15 TRBV27 . TGTGCCAGCAGTTTATCAATAGCTTCCACAGATACGCAGTATTTT CASSLSIASTDTQYF
TRBJ2-7 . 15 TRBV4-1 few TGCGCCAGCAGCCAGACACGACAGGCGTCCTACGAGCAGTACTTC CASSQTRQASYEQYF
TRBJ1-4 . 14 TRBV7-9 few TGTGCCAGCAGCTTAGGGGCCACCTATGAAAAACTGTTTTTT CASSLGATYEKLFF
TRBJ1-2 TRBD1 15 TRBV3-1 . TGTGCCAGCAGCCCGGGGACAGGGTCGGGCTATGGCTACACCTTC CASSPGTGSGYGYTF
TRBJ1-2 TRBD1 14 TRBV12-3/TRBV12-4 . TGTGCCAGCAATACTGAGGGGGACAGGGGGAGCTACACCTTC CASNTEGDRGSYTF
TRBJ2-7 . 12 TRBV15 . TGTGCCACCAGCAGAGATCGAAACGAGCAGTACTTC CATSRDRNEQYF
TRBJ2-2 . 14 TRBV7-7 . TGTGCCAGCAGCTCTGAATGGAACACCGGGGAGCTGTTTTTT CASSSEWNTGELFF
TRBJ2-7 . 15 TRBV4-3 . TGCGCCAGCAGCCAAGATCGGAGTAGAACCTACGAGCAGTACTTC CASSQDRSRTYEQYF
TRBJ2-1 . 14 TRBV4-1 . TGCGCCAGCGAACCCTACCCGGGGTTCAATGAGCAGTTCTTC CASEPYPGFNEQFF
TRBJ2-7 TRBD2 15 TRBV20-1 . TGCAGTGCTAGAGGTACTAGCGGGGGGGACTACGAGCAGTACTTC CSARGTSGGDYEQYF
TRBJ2-7 . 14 TRBV4-1 . TGCGCCAGCAGCCGGGAGTGGAGAGTCTACGAGCAGTACTTC CASSREWRVYEQYF
TRBJ1-2 . 13 TRBV12-3/TRBV12-4 many TGTGCCAGCAGTTTTGGTGGGGGCTATGGCTACACCTTC CASSFGGGYGYTF
TRBJ2-1 . 14 TRBV20-1 few TGCAGTGCTATTAGGGGAATTCCGGGCAATGAGCAGTTCTTC CSAIRGIPGNEQFF
TRBJ2-3 . 15 TRBV10-2 . TGCGCCAGCAGTGAGACAGCCCAATCCACAGATACGCAGTATTTT CASSETAQSTDTQYF
TRBJ2-2 . 13 TRBV12-3/TRBV12-4 . TGTGCCAGCAGTTTAACGGAAACCGGGGAGCTGTTTTTT CASSLTETGELFF
TRBJ1-6 TRBD1 16 TRBV2 . TGTGCCAGCAGTGTAACAGGGGGCCGCTATAATTCACCCCTCCACTTT CASSVTGGRYNSPLHF
TRBJ2-4 . 12 TRBV30 . TGTGCCTGGAGTGAAGCAGGAAACATTCAGTACTTC CAWSEAGNIQYF